These 2 T cell receptor beta chains came from one sample sequenced in a study of T cell responses to AZD1222 COVID-19 vaccine. Produced via immunoSEQ multiplex PCR; TCRdb's table is partial and in-frame only. The sample records roughly 150,000 clones, 70% to 90% being singletons. Sequenced material: peripheral blood, taken on day 0 of AZD1222 vaccination. The receptors come from an adult in good health.

V gene TRBV6-1 combines with J gene TRBJ1-2, with a tentative D call TRBD1 (6 bases). Germline V gives CDR1 MNHNS, CDR2 SASEGT. The CDR3 extends over 14 amino acids. Trimming took 1 base from V and 1 from J, leaving 7 bases between them. The CDR3 sequence is CASSEVRGNYGYTF. The CDR3 DNA follows: TGTGCCAGCAGTGAAGTCAGGGGTAACTATGGCTACACCTTC.

The V gene is TRBV4-1, the J gene TRBJ1-1, with D perhaps matching TRBD1 (5 bases). CDR1 and CDR2 from the germline V gene are MGHRA and YSYEKL. The CDR3 runs 15 residues. Trimming cost V 2 bases and J 3 bases, with 13 bases left between them. This CDR3 reads CASSQTGTRDTEAFF. The DNA of the CDR3 is TGCGCCAGCAGCCAAACCGGGACGAGGGACACTGAAGCTTTCTTT.